This record concerns one T cell receptor beta chain sequence. These data originate in a study of blood T cell repertoires in COVID-19. The overall study: Italy, Spain and the United States were the sources of the convalescent and acute COVID-19 samples. PBMCs, B-cell-depleted T cells, or T cells provided the cDNA or gDNA that made up the material.

In the source study's methods: It was from reference gene primer amplification that nucleated cell counts were estimated. Assay used: immunoSEQ multiplex PCR; TCRdb lists only in-frame clones, some missing. Clonal size and the V and J genes are those of that table, whereas D and trimming came from the DNA. The profile shows about 240,000 clones, about 80% of them singletons. Germline V CDR1 and CDR2: SGDLS, YYNGEE. V shed 4 bases, J shed 7 bases, and the junction held 11 bases outside the gene matches. This CDR3 has 15 residues. The clonotype was recovered from a woman of 80 years or more with acute or convalescent COVID-19. The chain carries TRBV9 and TRBJ2-1; 7 nucleotides line up with TRBD1. Sequencing was carried out using peripheral blood. CDR3 sequence reads: CASSLRQGPNNEQFF. The CDR3 nucleotides read TGTGCCAGCAGCCTTCGACAGGGACCCAATAATGAGCAGTTCTTC.